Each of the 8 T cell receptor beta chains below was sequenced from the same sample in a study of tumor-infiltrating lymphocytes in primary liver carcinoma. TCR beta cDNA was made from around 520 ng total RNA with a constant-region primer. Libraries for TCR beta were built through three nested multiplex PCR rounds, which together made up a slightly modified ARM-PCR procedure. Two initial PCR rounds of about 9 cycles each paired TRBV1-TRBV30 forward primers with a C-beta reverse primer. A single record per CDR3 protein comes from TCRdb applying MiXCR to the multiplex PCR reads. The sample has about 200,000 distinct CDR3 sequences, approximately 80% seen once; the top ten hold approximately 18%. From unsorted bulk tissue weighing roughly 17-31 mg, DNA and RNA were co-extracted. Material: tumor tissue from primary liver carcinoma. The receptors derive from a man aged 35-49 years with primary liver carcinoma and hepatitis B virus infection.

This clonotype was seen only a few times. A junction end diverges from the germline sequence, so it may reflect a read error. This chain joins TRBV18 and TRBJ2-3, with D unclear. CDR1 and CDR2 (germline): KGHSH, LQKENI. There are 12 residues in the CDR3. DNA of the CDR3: TGTGCTAGCTCGAGCTTGGGAGATACGCAGTATTTT. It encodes CASSSLGDTQYF. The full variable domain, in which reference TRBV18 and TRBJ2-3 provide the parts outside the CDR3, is NAGVMQNPRHLVRRRGQEARLRCSPMKGHSHVYWYRQLPEEGLKFMVYLQKENIIDESGMPKERFSAEFPKEGPSILRIQQVVRGDSAAYFCASSSLGDTQYFGPGTRLTVL.

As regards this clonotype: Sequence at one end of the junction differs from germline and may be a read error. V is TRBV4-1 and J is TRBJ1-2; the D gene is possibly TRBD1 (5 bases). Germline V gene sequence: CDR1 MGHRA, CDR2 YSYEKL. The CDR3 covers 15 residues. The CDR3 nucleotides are TGCGCCAGTAGCCTCGCGGGCAAGGGGAACGGTGGCTACACCTTC. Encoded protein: CASSLAGKGNGGYTF.

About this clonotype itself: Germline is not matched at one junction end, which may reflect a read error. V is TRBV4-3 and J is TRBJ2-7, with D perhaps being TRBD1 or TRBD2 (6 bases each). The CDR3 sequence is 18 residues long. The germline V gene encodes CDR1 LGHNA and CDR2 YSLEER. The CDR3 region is CTSSQDWAGLGGSYEEYF. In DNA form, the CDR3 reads TGCACCAGCAGCCAAGATTGGGCAGGGTTGGGGGGCTCCTACGAGGAGTACTTC.

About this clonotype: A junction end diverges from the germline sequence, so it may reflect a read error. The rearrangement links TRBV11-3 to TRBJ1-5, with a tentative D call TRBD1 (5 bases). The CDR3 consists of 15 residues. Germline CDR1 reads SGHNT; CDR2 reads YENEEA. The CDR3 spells CASCFDLGVAQPQHF. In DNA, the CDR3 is TGTGCCAGCTGCTTTGATCTGGGGGTGGCTCAGCCCCAACATTTT.

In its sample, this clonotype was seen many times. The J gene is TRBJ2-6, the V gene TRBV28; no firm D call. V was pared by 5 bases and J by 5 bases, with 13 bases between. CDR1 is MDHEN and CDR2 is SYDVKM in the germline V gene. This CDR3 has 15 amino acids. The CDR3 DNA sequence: TGTGCCAGCAGTGTCTCTAGTGACTGGGCCAACGTCCTGACTTTC. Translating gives CASSVSSDWANVLTF.

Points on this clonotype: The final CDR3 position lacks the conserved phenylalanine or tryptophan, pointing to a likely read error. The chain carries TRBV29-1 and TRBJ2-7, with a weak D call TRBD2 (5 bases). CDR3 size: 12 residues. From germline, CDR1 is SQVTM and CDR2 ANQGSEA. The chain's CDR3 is CNAGWDNHEQYI. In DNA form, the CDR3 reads TGCAACGCGGGTTGGGATAATCACGAGCAGTACATC.

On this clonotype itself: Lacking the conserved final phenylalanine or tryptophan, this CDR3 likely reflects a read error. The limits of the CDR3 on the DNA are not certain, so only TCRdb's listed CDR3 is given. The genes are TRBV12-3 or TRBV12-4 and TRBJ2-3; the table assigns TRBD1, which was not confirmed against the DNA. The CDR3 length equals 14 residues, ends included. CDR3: CVSNFTGGGDTRYS.

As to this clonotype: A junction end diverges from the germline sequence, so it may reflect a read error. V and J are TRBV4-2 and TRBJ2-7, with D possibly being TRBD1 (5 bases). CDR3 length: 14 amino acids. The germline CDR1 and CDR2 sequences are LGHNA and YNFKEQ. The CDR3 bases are TGTGCCAGCCGCCAAGGTGACAGTGGCCACGAGCAGTACTTC. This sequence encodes CASRQGDSGHEQYF.